This TCR beta chain comes out of a study of blood T cell repertoires in COVID-19. For the study at large: PBMCs, B-cell-depleted T cells, or T cells provided the cDNA or gDNA that made up the material.

This clone was seen more than once but under ten times. Per the original data handling: Scientists estimated how many nucleated cells there were by amplifying reference gene primers. Some clones are missing from TCRdb's copy, which holds only in-frame ones; the method was immunoSEQ multiplex PCR. The D gene and trimming were derived from the DNA, and the V and J assignments and clone size from that table. The sample yields just under 50,000 clones, 70% to 85% seen once. Germline V CDR1 and CDR2: SNHLY, FYNNEI. The CDR3 consists of 12 residues. V lost 1 base and J lost 3, with 3 bases in between. The sequencing input was peripheral blood. This sequence was found in a human donor in a cohort sampled during active COVID-19. V gene TRBV2 combines with J gene TRBJ1-2, with D uncertain. The CDR3 reads CASSEDYYGYTF. Here the CDR3 DNA reads TGTGCCAGCAGTGAAGACTACTATGGCTACACCTTC.